This TCR beta chain was captured in a study of brain T cells in children with intractable seizures. V shed 5 bases and J 4 bases; nucleotides not matched to a gene: 8. The CDR3 covers 15 residues. Germline assignment: CDR1 PRHDT and CDR2 FYEKMQ (reference sequence). The assay was immunoSEQ multiplex PCR, and TCRdb's table has in-frame clones only and misses some. This table has 300,000 to 400,000 clones, over 85% appearing once. Time point given: blood from clinic visit 5 months post-surgery; TSC patient then seizure free. This clone came up once. The clonotype originates from a boy under two years old with tuberous sclerosis and intractable seizures. The sequencing used peripheral blood, collected roughly 5 months after surgery. The V and J genes are TRBV13 and TRBJ2-1; 7 positions agree with TRBD2. This CDR3 reads CASSILSSGYNEQFF. The CDR3 nucleotides are TGTGCCAGCAGCATCCTATCTAGCGGATACAATGAGCAGTTCTTC.